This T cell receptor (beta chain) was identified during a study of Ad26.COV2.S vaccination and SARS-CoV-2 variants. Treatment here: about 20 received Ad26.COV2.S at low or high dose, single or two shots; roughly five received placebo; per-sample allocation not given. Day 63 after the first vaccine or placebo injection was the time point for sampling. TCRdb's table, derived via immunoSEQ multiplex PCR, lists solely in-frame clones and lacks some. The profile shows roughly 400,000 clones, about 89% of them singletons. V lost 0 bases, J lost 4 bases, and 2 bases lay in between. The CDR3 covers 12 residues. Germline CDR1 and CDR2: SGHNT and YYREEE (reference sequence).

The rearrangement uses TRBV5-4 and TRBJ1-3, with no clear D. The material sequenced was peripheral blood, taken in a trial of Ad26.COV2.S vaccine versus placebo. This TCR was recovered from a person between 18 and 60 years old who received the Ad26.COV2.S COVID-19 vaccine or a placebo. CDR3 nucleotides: TGTGCCAGCAGCTTGGGGGGAAACACCATATATTTT. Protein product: CASSLGGNTIYF.